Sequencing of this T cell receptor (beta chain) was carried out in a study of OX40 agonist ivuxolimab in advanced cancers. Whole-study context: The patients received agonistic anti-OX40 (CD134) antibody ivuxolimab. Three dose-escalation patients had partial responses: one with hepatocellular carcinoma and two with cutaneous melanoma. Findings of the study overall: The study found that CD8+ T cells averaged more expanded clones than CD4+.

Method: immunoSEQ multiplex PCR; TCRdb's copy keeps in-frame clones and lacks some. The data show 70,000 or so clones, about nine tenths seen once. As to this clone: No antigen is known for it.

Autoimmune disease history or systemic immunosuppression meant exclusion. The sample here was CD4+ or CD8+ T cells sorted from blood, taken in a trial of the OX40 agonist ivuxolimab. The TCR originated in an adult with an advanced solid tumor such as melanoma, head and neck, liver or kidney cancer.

CDR3 DNA: TGTGCCAGCAGGCAGGACAGGGCAACTAATGAAAAACTGTTTTTT. This gives the protein CASRQDRATNEKLFF. The chain couples TRBV6-1 to TRBJ1-4, with 8 bases lining up with TRBD1. CDR1 MNHNS and CDR2 SASEGT come from the germline V gene. The CDR3 extends over 15 amino acids. V gave up 6 bases and J gave up 0 bases; unmatched junction bases: 3.